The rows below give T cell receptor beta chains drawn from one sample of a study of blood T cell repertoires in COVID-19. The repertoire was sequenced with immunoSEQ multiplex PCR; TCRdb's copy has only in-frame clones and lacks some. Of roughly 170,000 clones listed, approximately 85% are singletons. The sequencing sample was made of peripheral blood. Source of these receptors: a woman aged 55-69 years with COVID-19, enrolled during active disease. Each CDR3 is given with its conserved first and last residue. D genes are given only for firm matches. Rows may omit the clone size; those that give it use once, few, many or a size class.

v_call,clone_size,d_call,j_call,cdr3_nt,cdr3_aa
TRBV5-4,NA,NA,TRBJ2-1,TGTGCCAGCAGCTTAAGTGGTAGCTACAATGAGCAGTTCTTC,CASSLSGSYNEQFF
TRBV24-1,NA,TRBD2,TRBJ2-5,TGTGCCACCAGTGCAGGGGCGGGGGGTTCAGAGACCCAGTACTTC,CATSAGAGGSETQYF
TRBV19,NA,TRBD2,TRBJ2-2,TGTGCCAGTAGTACAGGGACTAGGGAGCTGTTTTTT,CASSTGTRELFF
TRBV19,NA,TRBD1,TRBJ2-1,TGTGCCAGTGGGACAGGGACACATGAGCAGTTCTTC,CASGTGTHEQFF
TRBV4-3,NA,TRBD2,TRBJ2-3,TGCGCCAGCAGCCTAGCCCTAGCGGGAGGAGATACGCAGTATTTT,CASSLALAGGDTQYF
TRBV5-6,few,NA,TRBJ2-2,TGTGCCAGCAGGCCGACAGGTTACGCGAACACCGGGGAGCTGTTTTTT,CASRPTGYANTGELFF
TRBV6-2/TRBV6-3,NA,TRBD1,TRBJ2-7,TGTGCCAGCAGTTACTCCCCCGACAGGGCCCTTATCTACGAGCAGTACTTC,CASSYSPDRALIYEQYF
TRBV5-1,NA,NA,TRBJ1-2,TGCGCCAGCAGCGTAGGAACGGGGGGCTACACCTTC,CASSVGTGGYTF
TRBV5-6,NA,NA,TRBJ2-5,TGTGCCAGCAGCTCGCAGGGGTTTGGAGAGACCCAGTACTTC,CASSSQGFGETQYF
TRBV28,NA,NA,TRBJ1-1,TGTGCCAGCAGTTTACTGCTGGGGGCGCTAAGCACTGAAGCTTTCTTT,CASSLLLGALSTEAFF
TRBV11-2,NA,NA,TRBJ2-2,TGTGCCAGCAGCTTAGAAAGGGGGACCGGGGAGCTGTTTTTT,CASSLERGTGELFF
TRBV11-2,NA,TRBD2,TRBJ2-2,TGTGCCAGCAGTGTAGGACTAGCGGGAGTGGCCGGGGAGCTGTTTTTT,CASSVGLAGVAGELFF
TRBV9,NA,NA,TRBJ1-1,TGTGCCAGCAGCGCCCAAACAGGGTTGAACACTGAAGCTTTCTTT,CASSAQTGLNTEAFF
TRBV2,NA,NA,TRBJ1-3,TGTGCCACCGGCGGGACGGAGGGAAACACCATATATTTT,CATGGTEGNTIYF
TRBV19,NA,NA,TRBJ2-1,TGTGCCAGTAGTATAGATTTTGCGGGGTCCTACAATGAGCAGTTCTTC,CASSIDFAGSYNEQFF
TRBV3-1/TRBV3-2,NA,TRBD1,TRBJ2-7,TGTGCCAGCAGCCACTCAACAGGGGGCCAGTACGAGCAGTACTTC,CASSHSTGGQYEQYF
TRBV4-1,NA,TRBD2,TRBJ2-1,TGCGCCAGCAGCCAACCTTTTCCCCAAGCGGGGGGGCTGGTGAATGAGCAGTTCTTC,CASSQPFPQAGGLVNEQFF
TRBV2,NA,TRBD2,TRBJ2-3,TGTGCCAGCAGTGGAAAGCGGGGGGGTGTGGATACGCAGTATTTT,CASSGKRGGVDTQYF
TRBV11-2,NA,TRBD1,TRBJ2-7,TGTGCCAGCAGCTTACTGGGGACAGCCTACGAGCAGTACTTC,CASSLLGTAYEQYF
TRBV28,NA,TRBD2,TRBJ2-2,TGTGCCAGCAGTCTACTGGGACTAGCGGACACCGGGGAGCTGTTTTTT,CASSLLGLADTGELFF
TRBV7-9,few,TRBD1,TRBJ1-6,TGTGCCAGCAGCTCCGCCGGGACAGGAGTTAGGTCACCCCTCCACTTT,CASSSAGTGVRSPLHF
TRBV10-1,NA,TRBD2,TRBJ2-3,TGCGCCAGCAGTGAGCAGCGGGGGAACACAGATACGCAGTATTTT,CASSEQRGNTDTQYF
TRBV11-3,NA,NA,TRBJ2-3,TGTGCCAGCAGGTCAGGGTCGGGAGAGAAAGCAGATACGCAGTATTTT,CASRSGSGEKADTQYF
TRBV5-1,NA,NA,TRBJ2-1,TGCGCCAGCAGCTTCGACAGCTCCTACAATGAGCAGTTCTTC,CASSFDSSYNEQFF
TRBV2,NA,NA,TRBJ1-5,TGTGCCAGCAGCAGGGAGGGCAATCAGCCCCAGCATTTT,CASSREGNQPQHF
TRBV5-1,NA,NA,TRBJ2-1,TGCGCCAGCAGCTTGGCCCTGGGGGGACCCTACAATGAGCAGTTCTTC,CASSLALGGPYNEQFF
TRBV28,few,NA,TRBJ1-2,TGTGCCAGCAGCCCCGGGGAGATTTATGGCTACACCTTC,CASSPGEIYGYTF
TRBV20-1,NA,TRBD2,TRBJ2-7,TGCAGTGCTAGTCTCATGCGGGAGCCCTACGAGCAGTACTTC,CSASLMREPYEQYF
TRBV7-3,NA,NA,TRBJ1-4,TGTGCCAGCAGCTTAAGGGGCAGGGCCGCAACTAATGAAAAACTGTTTTTT,CASSLRGRAATNEKLFF
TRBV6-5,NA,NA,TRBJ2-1,TGTGCCAGCAGTTACGCCAGACTTTTGAATGAGCAGTTCTTC,CASSYARLLNEQFF
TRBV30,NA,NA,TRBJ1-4,TGTGCCTGGAGTGTACCCTTCGGACAGCAGCTTTTT,CAWSVPFGQQLF
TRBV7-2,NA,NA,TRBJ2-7,TGTGCCAGCAGCTTAGGTGGTAGCAGCTCCTACGAGCAGTACTTC,CASSLGGSSSYEQYF
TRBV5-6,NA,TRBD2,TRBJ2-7,TGTGCCAGCAGCTTGGAACTAGCGACCTACGAGCAGTACTTC,CASSLELATYEQYF
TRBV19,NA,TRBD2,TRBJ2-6,TGTGCCAGTAGTATTTATCTAGCGGGGGACTCTGGGGCCAACGTCCTGACTTTC,CASSIYLAGDSGANVLTF
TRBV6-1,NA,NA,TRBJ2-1,TGTGCCAGCAGTGAAGGGACAACCTCCTACAATGAGCAGTTCTTC,CASSEGTTSYNEQFF
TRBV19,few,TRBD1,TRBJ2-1,TGTGCCAGTAGTATGCGGCAGGGGGCAAAGGGCAATGAGCAGTTCTTC,CASSMRQGAKGNEQFF
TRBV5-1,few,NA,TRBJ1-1,TGCGCCAGCAGCTTGCGGGGCGGGGGCACTGAAGCTTTCTTT,CASSLRGGGTEAFF
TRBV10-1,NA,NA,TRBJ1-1,TGCGCCAGCAGTGCGACGACACCGAAGAACACTGAAGCTTTCTTT,CASSATTPKNTEAFF
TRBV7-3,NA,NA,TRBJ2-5,TGTGCCAGCAGCCCCGGCGGGGCTGTTGAGACCCAGTACTTC,CASSPGGAVETQYF
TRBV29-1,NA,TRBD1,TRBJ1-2,TGCAGCGTTGCAGGGGGTACTAACTATGGCTACACCTTC,CSVAGGTNYGYTF
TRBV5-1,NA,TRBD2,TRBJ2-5,TGCGCCAGCAGCTTGACTAGCGGGGGCCAAGAGACCCAGTACTTC,CASSLTSGGQETQYF
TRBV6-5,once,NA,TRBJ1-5,TGTGCCAGCAGGCCACAGGTTTATAGCAATCAGCCCCAGCATTTT,CASRPQVYSNQPQHF
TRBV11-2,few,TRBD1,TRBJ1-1,TGTGCCAGCGGACAGGTAAGAGGCACTGAAGCTTTCTTT,CASGQVRGTEAFF
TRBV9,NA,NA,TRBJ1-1,TGTGCCAGCAGCCCCCGAACAGGCCTCGCTGAAGCTTTCTTT,CASSPRTGLAEAFF
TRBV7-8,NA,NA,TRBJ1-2,TGTGCCAGCAGCTTAGGACCGGACAGACCTAACTATGGCTACACCTTC,CASSLGPDRPNYGYTF
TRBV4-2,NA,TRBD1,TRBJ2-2,TGTGCCAGCAGCCAAGGGGGGACAGACCCCGGGGAGCTGTTTTTT,CASSQGGTDPGELFF
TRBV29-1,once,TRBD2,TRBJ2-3,TGCAGCGTTGGGGGACTAGCGGGCTTCAGCAAGCGCACAGATACGCAGTATTTT,CSVGGLAGFSKRTDTQYF
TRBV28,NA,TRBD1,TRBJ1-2,TGTGCCAGCAGAAAATCCGGGACAGGTTATGGCTACACCTTC,CASRKSGTGYGYTF
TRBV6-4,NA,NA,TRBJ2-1,TGTGCCAGCAGTGCTGCGATTGGCTCCTACAATGAGCAGTTCTTC,CASSAAIGSYNEQFF
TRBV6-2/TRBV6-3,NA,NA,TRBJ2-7,TGTGCCAGCAGTCGCTCCTACGAGCAGTACTTC,CASSRSYEQYF